One T cell receptor (beta chain) is described in this entry. Antigen unknown. The sample originates from a study of OX40 agonist ivuxolimab in advanced cancers. Overall study context: The study treated patients with ivuxolimab, an agonistic anti-OX40 (CD134) antibody. Dose-escalation patients suffered from hepatocellular carcinoma, melanoma, renal cell or head and neck cancer. The group had a mean age of roughly 56 years, ranged from about 20 to 79, and was 80% to 85% male.

Sequencing was performed with immunoSEQ multiplex PCR; in TCRdb, only in-frame clones are kept and a portion is missing. Of 65,000 to 100,000 clones listed, around 94% are singletons. The germline V gene has CDR1 MNHNY and CDR2 SVGAGI (reference sequence). The CDR3 is 13 residues long. Trimming stripped 2 bases from V and 7 bases from J, with 6 bases between. Findings of the study overall: Doses of 0.1 to 3.0 mg/kg were accompanied by clonal expansion of CD4+ and CD8+ blood T cells by week 6.

The chain joins TRBV6-6 to TRBJ1-6; D is undetermined. The sequence was collected from an adult with an advanced solid tumor such as melanoma, head and neck, liver or kidney cancer. Specimen: CD4+ or CD8+ T cells sorted from blood, collected in a trial of the OX40 agonist ivuxolimab. DNA of the CDR3: TGTGCCAGCAGTTACGGCAACAATTCACCCCTCCACTTT. Amino acids: CASSYGNNSPLHF.